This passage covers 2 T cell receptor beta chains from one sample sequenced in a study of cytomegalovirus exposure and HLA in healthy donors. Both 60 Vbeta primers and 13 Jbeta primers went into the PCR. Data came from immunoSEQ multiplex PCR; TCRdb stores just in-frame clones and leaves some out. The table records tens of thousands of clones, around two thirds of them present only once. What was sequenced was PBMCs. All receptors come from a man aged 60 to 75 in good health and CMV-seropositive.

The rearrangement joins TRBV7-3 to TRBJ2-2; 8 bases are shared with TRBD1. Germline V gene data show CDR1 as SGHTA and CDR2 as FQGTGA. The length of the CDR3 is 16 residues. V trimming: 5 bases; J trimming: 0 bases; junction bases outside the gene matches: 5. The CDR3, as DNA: TGTGCCAGCAGCGCAGGGGGCGGTTCGAACACCGGGGAGCTGTTTTTT. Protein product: CASSAGGGSNTGELFF.

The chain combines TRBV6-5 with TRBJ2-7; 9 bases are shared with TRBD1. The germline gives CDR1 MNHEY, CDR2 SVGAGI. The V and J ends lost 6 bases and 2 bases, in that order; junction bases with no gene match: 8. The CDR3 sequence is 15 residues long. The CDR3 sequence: CASRTPGQGTYEQYF. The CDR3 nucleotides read TGTGCCAGCAGAACTCCGGGACAGGGAACCTACGAGCAGTACTTC.